The present T cell receptor beta chain was sequenced within a study of patients and donors after allogeneic stem cell transplantation. TCRdb called the RT-PCR reads again in MiXCR, with one record for every CDR3 protein. The data show over 130,000 distinct CDR3 sequences, 30% to 45% seen once. The length of the CDR3 is 17 residues. J was trimmed by 7 bases and V by 0 bases; bases with no gene match: 11. The germline V gene encodes CDR1 SGHRS and CDR2 YFSETQ. The source is a human donor who was either an allogeneic HSCT recipient or a stem cell or donor lymphocyte infusion donor (not recorded which). It is not recorded whose cells these are; they may come from a transplant donor. Sequencing input: blood, either unsorted or a sorted T cell fraction (not recorded which). This chain connects TRBV5-1 to TRBJ2-1, with TRBD1 matching 9 bases. For the CDR3, the DNA is TGCGCCAGCAGCTTGGCCTGGGGGGACAGGGTATCGAATGAGCAGTTCTTC. The encoded protein is CASSLAWGDRVSNEQFF.